These T cell receptor beta chains were read from a single sample in a study of CD8+ T cells in alopecia areata. Only in-frame clones appear in the TCRdb table, and some are missing; sequencing was by immunoSEQ multiplex PCR. The table shows tens of thousands of clones, with about 71% occurring only once. The sequenced sample was CD8+ T cells sorted from blood, obtained at week 4, from a patient treated with tofacitinib. Receptors originate from a human donor with alopecia areata. Both conserved end residues are part of each CDR3. Fields, in order: J gene, clone size, D gene, V gene, CDR3 DNA, CDR3 protein. A D gene is named only where the DNA matches it firmly. Some rows have no size entry. The others give once, few or many, or a class for an expanded clone.

TRBJ2-1,NA,TRBD1,TRBV5-1,TGCGCCAGCAGCTTGAGACAGGGATACAATGAGCAGTTCTTC,CASSLRQGYNEQFF
TRBJ2-5,NA,NA,TRBV13,TGTGCCACCTCGGACGATGAGGAGACCCAGTACTTC,CATSDDEETQYF
TRBJ2-1,NA,NA,TRBV6-5,TGTGCCAGCAGCCACGACTACAGCTCCTACAATGAGCAGTTCTTC,CASSHDYSSYNEQFF
TRBJ1-1,NA,TRBD1,TRBV4-3,TGCGCCAGCAGCCCGGACAGGCTCGGTGAAGCTTTCTTT,CASSPDRLGEAFF
TRBJ2-1,once,NA,TRBV7-9,TGTGCCAGCAGCCCCTCGTGGGATGAGCAGTTCTTC,CASSPSWDEQFF
TRBJ2-3,NA,NA,TRBV7-2,TGTGCCAGCAGTCTCCCACGGTCAGGGCCCATCACAGATACGCAGTATTTT,CASSLPRSGPITDTQYF
TRBJ1-5,few,NA,TRBV29-1,TGCAGCGTTGATGAGGGGCCTTGTCCCCAGCATTTT,CSVDEGPCPQHF
TRBJ1-4,once,TRBD1,TRBV15,TGTGCCACCGGGGACAGGGGGAAAACTAATGAAAAACTGTTTTTT,CATGDRGKTNEKLFF
TRBJ2-2,few,TRBD1,TRBV7-2,TGTGCCAGCAGCTCAACAGGGGGAACCACCGGGGAGCTGTTTTTT,CASSSTGGTTGELFF
TRBJ2-1,few,TRBD2,TRBV29-1,TGCAGCGTCAGGACTAGCGGGGCCAATGAGCAGTTCTTC,CSVRTSGANEQFF
TRBJ1-4,NA,NA,TRBV29-1,TGCAGCGTTGATCAGACAGGCGATAATGAAAAACTGTTTTTT,CSVDQTGDNEKLFF
TRBJ2-7,few,TRBD1,TRBV5-4,TGTGCCAGCAGCCCAGGGACAGGTACGGTCTTGATGGACGAGCAGTACTTC,CASSPGTGTVLMDEQYF
TRBJ1-2,NA,NA,TRBV29-1,TGCAGCGTTGGGGACATTTATGGCTACACCTTC,CSVGDIYGYTF
TRBJ2-7,NA,TRBD2,TRBV5-6,TGTGCCAGCAGCATAGCGGGAACTACCTACGAGCAGTACTTC,CASSIAGTTYEQYF
TRBJ2-7,NA,NA,TRBV12-5,TGTGCTAGTGTAGGTAACTACGAGCAGTACTTC,CASVGNYEQYF
TRBJ2-1,NA,NA,TRBV29-1,TGCAGCGTTCTCCCTGGTGGGGGTGAGCAGTTCTTC,CSVLPGGGEQFF
TRBJ1-6,NA,NA,TRBV14,TGTGCCAGCAGCCAGGGGTCCGGTTCACCCCTCCACTTT,CASSQGSGSPLHF
TRBJ2-5,NA,NA,TRBV13,TGTGCCAGCAGCTCTCGCTTGGAGACCCAGTACTTC,CASSSRLETQYF
TRBJ1-6,once,NA,TRBV13,TGTGCCAGCAGCCCCCGGGGCAGCTCCTATAATTCACCCCTCCACTTT,CASSPRGSSYNSPLHF
TRBJ2-1,NA,NA,TRBV5-1,TGCGCCAGCAGCCTATCCGGGTGGGAGCAGTTCTTC,CASSLSGWEQFF
TRBJ2-3,once,NA,TRBV9,TGTGCCAGCAGCTCCGGGGATATCCCAGATACGCAGTATTTT,CASSSGDIPDTQYF
TRBJ1-1,NA,TRBD1,TRBV11-2,TGTGCCAGCTTTTTGACAGGGAATGCTTTCTTT,CASFLTGNAFF
TRBJ2-1,NA,NA,TRBV7-9,TGTGCCAGCAGCCCGGAGACAGGCGAGCGGTACAATGAGCAGTTCTTC,CASSPETGERYNEQFF
TRBJ2-2,NA,NA,TRBV7-2,TGTGCCAGCAGCCCGGGGGCCCGAGGGACCGGGGAGCTGTTTTTT,CASSPGARGTGELFF
TRBJ2-3,NA,NA,TRBV7-9,TGTGCCAGCAGCAACAGGCAAAGCACAGATACGCAGTATTTT,CASSNRQSTDTQYF
TRBJ2-3,NA,NA,TRBV29-1,TGCAGCTCACGAGGTGGTAGTACTGCAGATACGCAGTATTTT,CSSRGGSTADTQYF